Sequencing of this T cell receptor beta chain was carried out in a study of blood T cell repertoires in COVID-19. Whole-study context: Material from acute and convalescent COVID-19 was sourced from the United States, Italy and Spain. PBMCs, B-cell-depleted T cells, or T cells provided the cDNA or gDNA that made up the material.

Trimming pared 3 bases from V and 0 bases from J, leaving 14 bases between. Germline values: CDR1 LNHNV, CDR2 YYDKDF (reference sequence). The CDR3 totals 16 residues. Per the study methods: Using reference gene primer amplification, nucleated cell counts were estimated. TCRdb's table, derived via immunoSEQ multiplex PCR, lists solely in-frame clones and lacks some. V and J calls and clone size are those listed in that table; D and trimming were worked out from the DNA. The sample comprises some 51,000 clones, less than 95% of which are singletons, and 3.1% rests with the top ten. This chain links TRBV15 with TRBJ1-1; D gene unclear. The origin of this receptor is a middle-aged man with acute or convalescent COVID-19. The material sequenced was peripheral blood. For the CDR3, the DNA is TGTGCCACCAGCAGCCTCCTAGAGGTCATGAACACTGAAGCTTTCTTT. Translation gives CATSSLLEVMNTEAFF. The variable domain in full, with the rest retrieved from reference TRBV15 and TRBJ1-1, is DAMVIQNPRYQVTQFGKPVTLSCSQTLNHNVMYWYQQKSSQAPKLLFHYYDKDFNNEADTPDNFQSRRPNTSFCFLDIRSPGLGDTAMYLCATSSLLEVMNTEAFFGQGTRLTVV.